The 18 T cell receptor beta chains listed next were all sequenced from one sample in a study of blood T cells in healthy people across ages. Then a second PCR, running roughly 7 to 11 cycles, was carried out with a sample-barcoded 5' primer and a J-beta primer mix. TCRdb re-derived calls from the 5' RACE reads in MiXCR, one entry per CDR3 protein. In the table there are 450,000 to 700,000 distinct CDR3 sequences, approximately 27% of which are singletons. Source material: blood. The receptors come from a woman in her seventies in good health.

This clonotype came up many times. V usage is TRBV20-1 and J usage is TRBJ2-3; the D gene is possibly TRBD1 (5 bases). Germline V gene lookup returns CDR1 DFQATT and CDR2 SNEGSKA (reference sequence). This CDR3 contains 15 residues. V lost 0 bases and J lost 4, with 14 bases in between. The CDR3 here is CSARDPAGSADTQYF. The CDR3 coding sequence is TGCAGTGCTAGAGATCCCGCAGGGTCAGCAGATACGCAGTATTTT.

The rearrangement uses TRBV20-1 and TRBJ2-3, with D unresolved. Germline values: CDR1 DFQATT, CDR2 SNEGSKA (reference sequence). Trimming stripped 3 bases from V and 0 bases from J, with 10 bases between. The length of the CDR3 is 14 residues. CDR3 coding DNA: TGCAGTGCTAGGAGGCTAAGAAGCACAGATACGCAGTATTTT. It encodes CSARRLRSTDTQYF.

The chain couples TRBV19 to TRBJ1-2; the D gene is possibly TRBD1 (5 bases). CDR1 and CDR2 from the germline V gene are LNHDA and SQIVND (reference sequence). The germline V and J ends were trimmed by 7 bases and 3 bases, with 18 bases remaining between them. The CDR3 consists of 15 residues. CDR3 region: CASTAAGPWYYGYTF. The CDR3 nucleotides read TGTGCCAGTACCGCCGCGGGACCGTGGTACTATGGCTACACCTTC.

V and J are TRBV27 and TRBJ2-4, with a weak D call TRBD1 (6 bases). V was clipped by 1 base and J by 0 bases, with 16 bases between them. The CDR3 sequence is 18 residues long. Germline CDR1 MNHEY, CDR2 SMNVEV (reference sequence). The CDR3 nucleotides are TGTGCCAGCAGTTTATATAGTACAGGGTTTATAGCCAAAAACATTCAGTACTTC. It codes for CASSLYSTGFIAKNIQYF.

This clonotype was detected ten times or more. This sequence joins TRBV5-1 and TRBJ2-1, with TRBD2 as a possible D gene (6 bases). The V gene's germline CDR1 is SGHRS and CDR2 YFSETQ. V lost 0 bases and J 0 bases, leaving 10 bases between the germline ends. The CDR3 is 16 amino acids. The CDR3 nucleotides read TGCGCCAGCAGCTTGGTCGCGGGATCCTCCTACAATGAGCAGTTCTTC. Its translation: CASSLVAGSSYNEQFF.

This clonotype was seen only a few times. The V call is TRBV20-1, the J call TRBJ2-5; the match to TRBD2 covers 9 bases. V shed 2 bases and J 2 bases; nucleotides not matched to a gene: 3. Germline lookup yields CDR1 DFQATT and CDR2 SNEGSKA (reference sequence). The CDR3 is 14 residues long. CDR3 DNA: TGCAGTGCTAGACCGGCGGGGGGGCAAGAGACCCAGTACTTC. This codes for CSARPAGGQETQYF.

The sample holds many counts of this clonotype. The chain carries TRBV20-1 and TRBJ2-1; the D gene is possibly TRBD2 (5 bases). This CDR3 has 16 residues. The V and J ends lost 0 bases and 4 bases respectively, with 16 bases between them. Germline-derived CDR1 and CDR2 are DFQATT and SNEGSKA (reference sequence). The CDR3 region is CSARDPGGGFYNEQFF. CDR3 DNA sequence: TGCAGTGCTAGAGATCCCGGAGGAGGATTTTACAATGAGCAGTTCTTC.

The chain couples TRBV10-3 to TRBJ2-1; D gene unclear. Trimming left V 3 bases short and J 6 bases short, with 12 bases between. In germline, CDR1 is ENHRY, CDR2 SYGVKD. The CDR3 loop spans 14 amino acids. CDR3: CAISDALVSNEQFF. Here the CDR3 DNA reads TGTGCCATCAGTGATGCCTTAGTCAGCAATGAGCAGTTCTTC.

The chain joins TRBV7-2 to TRBJ2-3; 10 bases fit TRBD2. CDR1 is SGHTA and CDR2 is FQGNSA in the germline V gene. The trim removed 2 bases at V and 5 bases at J, leaving 4 bases unmatched. The CDR3 contains 15 residues. DNA for the CDR3: TGTGCCAGCAGCTTAAGGCTAGCGGGGGTAGATACGCAGTATTTT. Its translation: CASSLRLAGVDTQYF.

This clonotype turned up a few times. V and J are TRBV3-1 and TRBJ2-6; weak D call: TRBD2 (5 bases). The germline V gene encodes CDR1 LGHDT and CDR2 YNNKEL (reference sequence). Trimming cost V 4 bases and J 0 bases, with 16 bases left between them. The CDR3 contains 18 residues. The CDR3 DNA is TGTGCCAGCAGCCCACGGGGAGTGCAGGCCTCTGGGGCCAACGTCCTGACTTTC. Its translation: CASSPRGVQASGANVLTF.

The chain has TRBV20-1 and TRBJ2-5; D uncertain. Germline V lookup: CDR1 DFQATT, CDR2 SNEGSKA (reference sequence). The CDR3 length is 14 residues. The V end lost 3 bases, the J end lost 4 bases, and 15 bases lay between the germline ends. The CDR3: CSASPPARRETQYF. As DNA, the CDR3 is TGCAGTGCTAGTCCTCCAGCAAGGCGAGAGACCCAGTACTTC.

Only a few counts were recorded for this clonotype. The chain carries TRBV6-5 and TRBJ2-5, with 7 bases matching TRBD2. TRBJ2-7 matches the DNA end more closely, so the J call is doubtful. The CDR3 extends over 13 amino acids. Germline loops: CDR1 MNHEY, CDR2 SVGAGI. DNA of the CDR3: TGTGCCAGCAGTACCCTAAGCGGGGTCGAGCAGTACTTC. Protein sequence: CASSTLSGVEQYF.

The table lists this clonotype with a few counts. This sequence joins TRBV7-2 and TRBJ1-5; possibly TRBD1 for D (5 bases). Between the trimmed V and J ends, which lost 1 base and 2 bases, there was a span of 15 bases. CDR1 is SGHTA, CDR2 FQGNSA, per germline. This CDR3 region has 17 residues. CDR3 bases: TGTGCCAGCAGCTTAGAGCTCGGGGCCCCTGGCAATCAGCCCCAGCATTTT. Its protein is CASSLELGAPGNQPQHF.

The chain has TRBV24-1 and TRBJ1-1; D gene uncertain. Trimming shortened V by 3 bases and J by 2 bases, and 12 bases separated the two germline ends. Germline V CDR1 and CDR2: KGHDR, SFDVKD. This CDR3 spans 15 amino acids. This CDR3 reads CATSDLGIPNTEAFF. DNA for the CDR3: TGTGCCACCAGTGATCTCGGTATACCTAACACTGAAGCTTTCTTT.

This clonotype was counted between two and nine times. This sequence joins TRBV7-3 and TRBJ1-4; 7 nucleotides align to TRBD1. Germline CDR1 and CDR2: SGHTA and FQGTGA. V lost 7 bases to trimming and J lost 6 bases; unmatched junction nucleotides: 20. The CDR3 runs 18 residues. The CDR3 nucleotides are TGTGCCAGCATCATCGACCCAGGGGGGAGAGTTTGGCATGAAAAACTGTTTTTT. Its protein product is CASIIDPGGRVWHEKLFF.

The chain has TRBV15 and TRBJ1-1; tentatively, D is TRBD1 (6 bases). V was trimmed by 3 bases and J by 4 bases, leaving 9 bases between them. This CDR3 has 13 residues. From germline, CDR1 is LNHNV and CDR2 YYDKDF (reference sequence). This CDR3 is CATSRDRGTEAFF. CDR3 nucleotide sequence: TGTGCCACCAGCAGGGACAGAGGCACTGAAGCTTTCTTT.

The rearrangement links TRBV12-3 or TRBV12-4 to TRBJ2-1, with D hard to call. V shed 5 bases and J shed 8 bases, with 10 bases lying between them. The CDR3 consists of 12 residues. The CDR3 DNA is TGTGCCAGCAGTAAAAGTTGGTATGAGCAGTTCTTC. Protein: CASSKSWYEQFF.

The rearrangement uses TRBV20-1 and TRBJ2-1, with 10 bases aligning to TRBD2. CDR1 and CDR2 (germline): DFQATT, SNEGSKA (reference sequence). With V trimmed by 3 bases and J by 3 bases, 5 bases remained unmatched. The CDR3 has 15 amino acids. This CDR3 is CSARSLAGDYNEQFF. In DNA, the CDR3 is TGCAGTGCTAGGTCCCTAGCGGGGGACTACAATGAGCAGTTCTTC.